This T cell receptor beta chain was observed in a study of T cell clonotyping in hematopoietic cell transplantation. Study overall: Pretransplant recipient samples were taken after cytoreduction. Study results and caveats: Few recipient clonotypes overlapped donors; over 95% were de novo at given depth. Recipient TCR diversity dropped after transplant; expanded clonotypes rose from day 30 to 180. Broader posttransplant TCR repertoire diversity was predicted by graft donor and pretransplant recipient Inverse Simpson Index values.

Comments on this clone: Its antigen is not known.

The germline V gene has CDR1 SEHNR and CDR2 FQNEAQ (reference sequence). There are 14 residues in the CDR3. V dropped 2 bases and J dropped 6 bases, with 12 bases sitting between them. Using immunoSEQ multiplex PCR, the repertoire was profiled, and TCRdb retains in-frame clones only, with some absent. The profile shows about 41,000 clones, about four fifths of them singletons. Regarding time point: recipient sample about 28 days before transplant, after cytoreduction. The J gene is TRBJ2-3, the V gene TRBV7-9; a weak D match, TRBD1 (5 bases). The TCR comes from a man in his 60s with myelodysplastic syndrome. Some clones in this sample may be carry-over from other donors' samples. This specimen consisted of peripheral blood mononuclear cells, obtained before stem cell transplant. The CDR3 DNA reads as TGTGCCAGCAGCTTAAGGGGCCTTGAGGATACGCAGTATTTT. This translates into CASSLRGLEDTQYF.